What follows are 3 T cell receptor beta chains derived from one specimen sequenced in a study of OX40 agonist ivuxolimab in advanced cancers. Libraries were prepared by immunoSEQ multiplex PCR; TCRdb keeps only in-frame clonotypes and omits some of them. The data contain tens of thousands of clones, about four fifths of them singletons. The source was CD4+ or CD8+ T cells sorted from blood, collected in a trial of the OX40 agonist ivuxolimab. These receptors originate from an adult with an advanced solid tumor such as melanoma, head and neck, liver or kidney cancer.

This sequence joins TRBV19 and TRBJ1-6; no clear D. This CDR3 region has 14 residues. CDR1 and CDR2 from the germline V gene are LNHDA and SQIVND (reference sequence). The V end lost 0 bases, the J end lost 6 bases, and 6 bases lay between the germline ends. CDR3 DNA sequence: TGTGCCAGTAGTATAGAGAGACTTAATTCACCCCTCCACTTT. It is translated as CASSIERLNSPLHF. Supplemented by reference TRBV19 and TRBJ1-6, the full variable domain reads DGGITQSPKYLFRKEGQNVTLSCEQNLNHDAMYWYRQDPGQGLRLIYYSQIVNDFQKGDIAEGYSVSREKKESFPLTVTSAQKNPTAFYLCASSIERLNSPLHFGNGTRLTVT.

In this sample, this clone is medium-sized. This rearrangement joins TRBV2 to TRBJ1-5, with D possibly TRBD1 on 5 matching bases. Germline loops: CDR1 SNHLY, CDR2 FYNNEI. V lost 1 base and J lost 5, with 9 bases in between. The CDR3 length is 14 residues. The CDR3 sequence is CASSEGARDQPQHF. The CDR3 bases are TGTGCCAGCAGTGAAGGGGCCAGGGATCAGCCCCAGCATTTT.

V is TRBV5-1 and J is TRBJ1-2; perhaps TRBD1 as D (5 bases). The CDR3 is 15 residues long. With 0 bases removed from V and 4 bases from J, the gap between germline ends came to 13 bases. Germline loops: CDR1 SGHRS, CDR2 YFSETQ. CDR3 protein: CASSLGQGPFYGYTF. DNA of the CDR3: TGCGCCAGCAGCTTGGGGCAGGGACCCTTCTATGGCTACACCTTC.